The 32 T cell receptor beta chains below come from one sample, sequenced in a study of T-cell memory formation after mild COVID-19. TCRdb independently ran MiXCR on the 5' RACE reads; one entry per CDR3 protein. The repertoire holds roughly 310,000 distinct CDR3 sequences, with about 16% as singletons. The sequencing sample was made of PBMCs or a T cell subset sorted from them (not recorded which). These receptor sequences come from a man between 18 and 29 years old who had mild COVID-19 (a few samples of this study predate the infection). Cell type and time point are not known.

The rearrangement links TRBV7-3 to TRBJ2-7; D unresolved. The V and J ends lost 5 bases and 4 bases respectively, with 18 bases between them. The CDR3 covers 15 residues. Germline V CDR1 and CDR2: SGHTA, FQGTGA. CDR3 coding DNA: TGTGCCAGCAGCCCCACAATGAGTACAGAGTACGAGCAGTACTTC. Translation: CASSPTMSTEYEQYF.

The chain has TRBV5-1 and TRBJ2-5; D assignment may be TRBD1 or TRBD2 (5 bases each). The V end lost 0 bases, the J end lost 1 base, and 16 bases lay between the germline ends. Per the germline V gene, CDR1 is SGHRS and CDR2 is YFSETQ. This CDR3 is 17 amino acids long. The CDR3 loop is CASSLALSSGTQETQYF. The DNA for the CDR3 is TGCGCCAGCAGCTTGGCCTTGTCGTCGGGGACCCAAGAGACCCAGTACTTC.

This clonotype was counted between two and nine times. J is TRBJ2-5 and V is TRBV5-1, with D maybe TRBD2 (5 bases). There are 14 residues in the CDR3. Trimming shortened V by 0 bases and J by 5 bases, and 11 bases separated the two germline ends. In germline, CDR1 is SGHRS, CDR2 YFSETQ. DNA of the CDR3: TGCGCCAGCAGCTTGGAACGTCCGGGGGAGACCCAGTACTTC. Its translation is CASSLERPGETQYF.

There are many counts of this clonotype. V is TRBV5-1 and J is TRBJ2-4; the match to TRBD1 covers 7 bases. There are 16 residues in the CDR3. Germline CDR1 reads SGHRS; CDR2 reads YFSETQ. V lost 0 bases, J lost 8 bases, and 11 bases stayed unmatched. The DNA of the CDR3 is TGCGCCAGCAGCTTGGGCAGGGGGACATCCCAGGACATTCAGTACTTC. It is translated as CASSLGRGTSQDIQYF. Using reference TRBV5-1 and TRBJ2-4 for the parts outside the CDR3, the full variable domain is KAGVTQTPRYLIKTRGQQVTLSCSPISGHRSVSWYQQTPGQGLQFLFEYFSETQRNKGNFPGRFSGRQFSNSRSEMNVSTLELGDSALYLCASSLGRGTSQDIQYFGAGTRLSVL.

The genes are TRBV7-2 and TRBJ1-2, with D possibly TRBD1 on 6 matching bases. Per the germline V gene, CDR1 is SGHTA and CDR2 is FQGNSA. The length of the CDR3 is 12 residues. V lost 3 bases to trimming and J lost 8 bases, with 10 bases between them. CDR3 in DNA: TGTGCCAGCAGCTTGGACAGAGAGGGCTACACCTTC. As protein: CASSLDREGYTF.

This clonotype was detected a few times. The CDR3 protein is CASSSRGAQETQYF. In DNA form, the CDR3 reads TGTGCCAGCAGCTCCAGGGGGGCCCAAGAGACCCAGTACTTC. The rearrangement joins TRBV7-2 to TRBJ2-5, with a tentative D call TRBD1 (7 bases). Germline V gene sequence: CDR1 SGHTA, CDR2 FQGNSA. Trimming stripped 4 bases from V and 1 base from J, with 10 bases between. The CDR3 is 14 amino acids.

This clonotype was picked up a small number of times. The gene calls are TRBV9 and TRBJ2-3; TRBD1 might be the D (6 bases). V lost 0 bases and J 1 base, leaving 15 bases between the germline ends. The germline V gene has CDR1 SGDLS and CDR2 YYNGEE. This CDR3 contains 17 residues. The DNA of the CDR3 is TGTGCCAGCAGCGTAGCAGCGGACAAGGGGGGCACAGATACGCAGTATTTT. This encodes CASSVAADKGGTDTQYF.

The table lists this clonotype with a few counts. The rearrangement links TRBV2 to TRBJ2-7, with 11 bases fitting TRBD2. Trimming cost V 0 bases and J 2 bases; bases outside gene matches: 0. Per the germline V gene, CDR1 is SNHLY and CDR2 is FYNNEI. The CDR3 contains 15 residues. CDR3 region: CASSEAGLAAYEQYF. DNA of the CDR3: TGTGCCAGCAGTGAAGCGGGACTAGCGGCCTACGAGCAGTACTTC. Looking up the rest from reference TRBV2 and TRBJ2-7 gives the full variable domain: EPEVTQTPSHQVTQMGQEVILRCVPISNHLYFYWYRQILGQKVEFLVSFYNNEISEKSEIFDDQFSVERPDGSNFTLKIRSTKLEDSAMYFCASSEAGLAAYEQYFGPGTRLTVT.

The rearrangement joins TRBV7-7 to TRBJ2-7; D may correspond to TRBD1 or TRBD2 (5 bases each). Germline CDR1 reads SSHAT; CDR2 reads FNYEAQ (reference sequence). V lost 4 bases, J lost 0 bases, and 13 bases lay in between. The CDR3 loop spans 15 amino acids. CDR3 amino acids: CASSSGTGSSYEQYF. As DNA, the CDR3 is TGTGCCAGCAGCTCCGGGACGGGGAGCTCCTACGAGCAGTACTTC.

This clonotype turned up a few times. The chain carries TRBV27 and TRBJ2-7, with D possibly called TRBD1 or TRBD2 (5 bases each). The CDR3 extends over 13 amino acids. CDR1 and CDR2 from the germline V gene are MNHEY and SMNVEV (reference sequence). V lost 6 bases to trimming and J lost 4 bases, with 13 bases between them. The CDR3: CASSRGEVYEQYF. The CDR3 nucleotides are TGTGCCAGCAGCAGAGGGGAAGTTTACGAGCAGTACTTC.

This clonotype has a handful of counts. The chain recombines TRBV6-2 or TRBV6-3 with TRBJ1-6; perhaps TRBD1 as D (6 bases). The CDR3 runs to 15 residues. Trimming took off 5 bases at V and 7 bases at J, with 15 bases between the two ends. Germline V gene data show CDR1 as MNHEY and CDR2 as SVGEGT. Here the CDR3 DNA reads TGTGCCAGCAGTCGCCCGACAGGTCCAAATTCACCCCTCCACTTT. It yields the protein CASSRPTGPNSPLHF.

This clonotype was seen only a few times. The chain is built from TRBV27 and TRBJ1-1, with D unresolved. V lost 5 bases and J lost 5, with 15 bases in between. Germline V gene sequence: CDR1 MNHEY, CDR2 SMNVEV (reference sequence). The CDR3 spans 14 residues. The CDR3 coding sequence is TGTGCCAGCAGTACCATCGAGGCTTGGACTGAAGCTTTCTTT. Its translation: CASSTIEAWTEAFF.

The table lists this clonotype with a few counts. The CDR3 region is CASGVTYYEQYF. CDR3 nucleotide sequence: TGTGCCAGCGGGGTCACTTACTACGAGCAGTACTTC. The chain uses TRBV6-5 and TRBJ2-7; no definite D call. Germline V gene data show CDR1 as MNHEY and CDR2 as SVGAGI. V lost 8 bases to trimming and J lost 3 bases, with 11 bases between them. There are 12 residues in the CDR3.

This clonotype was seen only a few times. This CDR3 is CASSYLGVYNEQFF. CDR3 bases: TGTGCCAGCAGTTATCTGGGTGTCTACAATGAGCAGTTCTTC. V usage is TRBV6-5 and J usage is TRBJ2-1; D remains ambiguous. The CDR3 spans 14 residues. V was shortened by 3 bases and J by 3 bases, with 9 bases between the two germline ends. Germline V gives CDR1 MNHEY, CDR2 SVGAGI.

CDR3 amino acids: CASSGSGGAYEQYF. As DNA, the CDR3 is TGTGCCAGCAGCGGTAGCGGGGGGGCCTACGAGCAGTACTTC. The rearrangement uses TRBV7-6 and TRBJ2-7; the match to TRBD2 covers 11 bases. Germline V gene lookup returns CDR1 SGHVS and CDR2 FNYEAQ. The CDR3 length is 14 residues. V lost 5 bases, J lost 2 bases, and 2 bases stayed unmatched.

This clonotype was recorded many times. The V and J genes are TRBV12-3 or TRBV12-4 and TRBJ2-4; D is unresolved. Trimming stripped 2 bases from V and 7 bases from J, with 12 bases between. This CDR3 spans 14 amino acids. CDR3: CASSLMAGTNIQYF. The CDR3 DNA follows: TGTGCCAGCAGTTTAATGGCCGGAACGAACATTCAGTACTTC.

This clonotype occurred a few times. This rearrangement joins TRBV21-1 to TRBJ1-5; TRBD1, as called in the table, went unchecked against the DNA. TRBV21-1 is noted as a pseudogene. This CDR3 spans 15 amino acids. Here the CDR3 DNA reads TGTGCCATCTATAATCGGGACAGCCTCAATCAGCCCCAGCATTTT. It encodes CAIYNRDSLNQPQHF.

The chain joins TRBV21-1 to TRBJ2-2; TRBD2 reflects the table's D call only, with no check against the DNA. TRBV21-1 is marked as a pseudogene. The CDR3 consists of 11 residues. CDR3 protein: CASAALPELFF. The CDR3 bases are TGTGCCAGCGCGGCCCTACCGGAGCTGTTTTTT.

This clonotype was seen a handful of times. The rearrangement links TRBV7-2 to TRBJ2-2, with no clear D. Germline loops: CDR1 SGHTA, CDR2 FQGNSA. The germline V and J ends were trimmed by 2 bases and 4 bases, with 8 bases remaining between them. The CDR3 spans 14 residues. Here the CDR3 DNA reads TGTGCCAGCAGCTTATCGGTGGGCACCGGGGAGCTGTTTTTT. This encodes CASSLSVGTGELFF.

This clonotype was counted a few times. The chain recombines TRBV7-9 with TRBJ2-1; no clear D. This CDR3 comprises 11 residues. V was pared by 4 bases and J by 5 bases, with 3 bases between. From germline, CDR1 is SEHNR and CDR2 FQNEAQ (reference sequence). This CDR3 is CASSSDNEQFF. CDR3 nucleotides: TGTGCCAGCAGCTCAGACAATGAGCAGTTCTTC.

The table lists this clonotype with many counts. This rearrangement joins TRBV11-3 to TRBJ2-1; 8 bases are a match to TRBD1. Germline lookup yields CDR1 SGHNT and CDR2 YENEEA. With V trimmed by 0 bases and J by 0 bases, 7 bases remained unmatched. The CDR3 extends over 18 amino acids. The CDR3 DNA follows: TGTGCCAGCAGCTTAGAACAGGGGGGCTCGAGCTCCTACAATGAGCAGTTCTTC. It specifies CASSLEQGGSSSYNEQFF.

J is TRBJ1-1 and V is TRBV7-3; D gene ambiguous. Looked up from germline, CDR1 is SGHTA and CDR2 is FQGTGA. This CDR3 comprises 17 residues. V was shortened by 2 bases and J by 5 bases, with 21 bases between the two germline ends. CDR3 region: CASSLGVSGPGGTEAFF. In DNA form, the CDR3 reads TGTGCCAGCAGCTTAGGGGTGTCAGGTCCTGGAGGGACTGAAGCTTTCTTT.

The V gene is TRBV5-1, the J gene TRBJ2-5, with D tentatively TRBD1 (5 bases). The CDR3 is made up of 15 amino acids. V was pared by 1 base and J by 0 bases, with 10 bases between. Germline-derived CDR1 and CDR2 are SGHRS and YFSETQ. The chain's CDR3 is CASSLIGQNQETQYF. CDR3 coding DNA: TGCGCCAGCAGCTTGATAGGACAAAACCAAGAGACCCAGTACTTC.

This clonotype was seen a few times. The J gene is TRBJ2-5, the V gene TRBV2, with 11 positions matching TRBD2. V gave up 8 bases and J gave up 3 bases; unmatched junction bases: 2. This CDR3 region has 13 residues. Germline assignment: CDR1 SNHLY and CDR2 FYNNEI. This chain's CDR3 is CASLAGGEETQYF. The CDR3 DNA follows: TGTGCCAGCCTAGCGGGGGGCGAAGAGACCCAGTACTTC.

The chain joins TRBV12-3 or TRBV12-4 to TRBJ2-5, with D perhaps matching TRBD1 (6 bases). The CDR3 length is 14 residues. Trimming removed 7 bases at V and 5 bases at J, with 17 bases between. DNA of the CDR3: TGTGCCAGCACTCAAACAGGGTTAGAGGAGACCCAGTACTTC. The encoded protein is CASTQTGLEETQYF.

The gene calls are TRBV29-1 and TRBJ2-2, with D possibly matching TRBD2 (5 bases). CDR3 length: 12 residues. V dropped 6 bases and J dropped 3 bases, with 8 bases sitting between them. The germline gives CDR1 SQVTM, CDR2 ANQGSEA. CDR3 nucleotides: TGCAGCGTAAAGAGGGACACCGGGGAGCTGTTTTTT. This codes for CSVKRDTGELFF.

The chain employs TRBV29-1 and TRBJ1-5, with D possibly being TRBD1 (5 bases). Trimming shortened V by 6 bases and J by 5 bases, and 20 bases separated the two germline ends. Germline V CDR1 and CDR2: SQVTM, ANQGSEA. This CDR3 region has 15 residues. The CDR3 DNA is TGCAGCGTCGGCCGATCCGGGACGGACCATCAGCCCCAGCATTTT. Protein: CSVGRSGTDHQPQHF.

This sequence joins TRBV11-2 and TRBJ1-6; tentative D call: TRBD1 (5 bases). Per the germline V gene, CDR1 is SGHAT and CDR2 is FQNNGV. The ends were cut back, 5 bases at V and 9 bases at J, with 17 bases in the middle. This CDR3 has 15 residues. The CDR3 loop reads CASSIGIGETSPLHF. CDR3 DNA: TGTGCCAGCAGCATAGGTATAGGGGAAACTTCACCCCTCCACTTT. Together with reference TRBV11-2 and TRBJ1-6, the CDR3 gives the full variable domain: EAGVAQSPRYKIIEKRQSVAFWCNPISGHATLYWYQQILGQGPKLLIQFQNNGVVDDSQLPKDRFSAERLKGVDSTLKIQPAKLEDSAVYLCASSIGIGETSPLHFGNGTRLTVT.

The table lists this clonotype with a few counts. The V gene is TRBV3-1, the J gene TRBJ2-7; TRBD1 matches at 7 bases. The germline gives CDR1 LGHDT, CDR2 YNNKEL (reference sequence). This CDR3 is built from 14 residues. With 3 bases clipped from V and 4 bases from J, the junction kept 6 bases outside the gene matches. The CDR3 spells CASSQNGQAYEQYF. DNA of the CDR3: TGTGCCAGCAGCCAGAATGGACAGGCATACGAGCAGTACTTC.

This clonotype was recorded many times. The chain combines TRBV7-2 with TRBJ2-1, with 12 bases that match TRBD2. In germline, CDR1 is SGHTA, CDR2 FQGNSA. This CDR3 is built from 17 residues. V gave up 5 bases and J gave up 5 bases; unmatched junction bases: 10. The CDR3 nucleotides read TGTGCCAGCAGCCCCAGGCTCACTAGCGGGGGGAACAATGAGCAGTTCTTC. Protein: CASSPRLTSGGNNEQFF.

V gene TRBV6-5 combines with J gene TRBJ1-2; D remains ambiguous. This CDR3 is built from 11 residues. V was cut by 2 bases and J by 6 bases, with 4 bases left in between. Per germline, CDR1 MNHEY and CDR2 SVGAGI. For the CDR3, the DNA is TGTGCCAGCAGTTACGGAAATGGCTACACCTTC. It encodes CASSYGNGYTF.

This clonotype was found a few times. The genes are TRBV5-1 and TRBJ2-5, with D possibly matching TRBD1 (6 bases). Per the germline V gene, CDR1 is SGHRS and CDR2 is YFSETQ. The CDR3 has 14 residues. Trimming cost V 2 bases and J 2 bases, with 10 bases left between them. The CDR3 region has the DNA TGCGCCAGCAGCTTTCCGGGGACACAAGAGACCCAGTACTTC. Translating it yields CASSFPGTQETQYF. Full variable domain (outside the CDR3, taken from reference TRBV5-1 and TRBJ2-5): KAGVTQTPRYLIKTRGQQVTLSCSPISGHRSVSWYQQTPGQGLQFLFEYFSETQRNKGNFPGRFSGRQFSNSRSEMNVSTLELGDSALYLCASSFPGTQETQYFGPGTRLLVL.